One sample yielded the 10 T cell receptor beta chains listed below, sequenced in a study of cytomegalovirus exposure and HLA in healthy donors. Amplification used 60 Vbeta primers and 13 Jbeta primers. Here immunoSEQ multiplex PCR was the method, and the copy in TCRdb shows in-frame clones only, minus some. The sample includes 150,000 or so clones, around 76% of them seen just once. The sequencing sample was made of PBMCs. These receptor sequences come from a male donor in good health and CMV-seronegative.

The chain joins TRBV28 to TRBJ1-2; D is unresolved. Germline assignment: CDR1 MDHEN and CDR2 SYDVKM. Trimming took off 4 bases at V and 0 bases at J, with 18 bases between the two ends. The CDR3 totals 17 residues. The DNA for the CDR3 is TGTGCCAGCAGTTCCCCCGGTGTGAGGCTGGCTAACTATGGCTACACCTTC. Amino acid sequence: CASSSPGVRLANYGYTF.

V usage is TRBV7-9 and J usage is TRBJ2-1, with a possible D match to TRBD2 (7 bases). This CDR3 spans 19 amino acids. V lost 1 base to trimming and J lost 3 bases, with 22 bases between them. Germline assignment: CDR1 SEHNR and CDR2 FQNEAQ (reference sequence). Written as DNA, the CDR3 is TGTGCCAGCAGCTTAGGAGGAGGGGGGGGCTCAAACCGCTACAATGAGCAGTTCTTC. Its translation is CASSLGGGGGSNRYNEQFF.

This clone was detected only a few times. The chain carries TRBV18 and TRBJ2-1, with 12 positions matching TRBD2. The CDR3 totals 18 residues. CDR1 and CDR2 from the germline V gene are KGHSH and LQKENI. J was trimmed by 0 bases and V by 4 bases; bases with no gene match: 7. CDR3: CASSLRTSGAGSYNEQFF. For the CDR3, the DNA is TGTGCCAGCTCACTGAGGACTAGCGGGGCCGGCTCCTACAATGAGCAGTTCTTC.

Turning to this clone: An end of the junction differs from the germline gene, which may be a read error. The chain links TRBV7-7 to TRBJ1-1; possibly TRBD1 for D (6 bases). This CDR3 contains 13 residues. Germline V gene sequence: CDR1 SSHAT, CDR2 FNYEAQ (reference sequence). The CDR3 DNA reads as TGTGCTAGCAGCTCGGGGGGCTTAACTGAAGCTTTCTTT. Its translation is CASSSGGLTEAFF.

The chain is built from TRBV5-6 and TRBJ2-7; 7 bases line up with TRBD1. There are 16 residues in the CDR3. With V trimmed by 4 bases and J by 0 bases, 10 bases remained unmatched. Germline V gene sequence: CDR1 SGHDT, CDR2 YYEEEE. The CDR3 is CASSLEQGTSSYEQYF. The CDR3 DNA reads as TGTGCCAGCAGCCTGGAACAGGGGACAAGCTCCTACGAGCAGTACTTC.

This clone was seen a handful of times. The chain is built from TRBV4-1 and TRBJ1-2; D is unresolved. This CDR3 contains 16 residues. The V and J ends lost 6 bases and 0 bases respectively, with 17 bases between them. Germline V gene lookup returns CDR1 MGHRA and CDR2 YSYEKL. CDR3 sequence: CASRPRLAVANYGYTF. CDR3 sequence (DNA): TGCGCCAGCAGACCAAGATTGGCGGTTGCTAACTATGGCTACACCTTC.

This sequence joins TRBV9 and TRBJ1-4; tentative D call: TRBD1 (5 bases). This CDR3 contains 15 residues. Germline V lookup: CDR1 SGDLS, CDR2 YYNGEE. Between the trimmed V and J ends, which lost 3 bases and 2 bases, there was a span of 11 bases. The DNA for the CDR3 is TGTGCCAGCAGCGGCCAGGGCTTGACTAATGAAAAACTGTTTTTT. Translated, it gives CASSGQGLTNEKLFF.

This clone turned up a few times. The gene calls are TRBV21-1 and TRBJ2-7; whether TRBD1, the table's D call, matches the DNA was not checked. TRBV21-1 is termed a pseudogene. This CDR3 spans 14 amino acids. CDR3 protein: CASSNFVGPYEQYF. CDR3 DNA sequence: TGTGCCAGCAGCAACTTTGTTGGGCCCTACGAGCAGTACTTC.

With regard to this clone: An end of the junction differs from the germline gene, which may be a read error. The DNA of the CDR3 is TGTGCCAGCAGCTTGGATAAGGGGACAGGGTGGTACGGGCAGTACTTC. The encoded protein is CASSLDKGTGWYGQYF. The gene calls are TRBV7-2 and TRBJ2-7; 9 positions match TRBD1. The CDR3 has 16 amino acids. Per the germline V gene, CDR1 is SGHTA and CDR2 is FQGNSA. Full variable domain (outside the CDR3, taken from reference TRBV7-2 and TRBJ2-7): GAGVSQSPSNKVTEKGKDVELRCDPISGHTALYWYRQSLGQGLEFLIYFQGNSAPDKSGLPSDRFSAERTGGSVSTLTIQRTQQEDSAVYLCASSLDKGTGWYGQYFGPGTRLTVT.

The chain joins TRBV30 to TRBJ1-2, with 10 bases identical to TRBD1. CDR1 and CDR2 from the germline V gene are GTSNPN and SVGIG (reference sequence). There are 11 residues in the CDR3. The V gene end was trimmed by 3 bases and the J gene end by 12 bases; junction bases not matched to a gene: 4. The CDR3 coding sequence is TGTGCCTGGAGCGACAGGGGGCGCGACACCTTC. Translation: CAWSDRGRDTF. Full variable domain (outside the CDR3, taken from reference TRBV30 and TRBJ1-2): SQTIHQWPATLVQPVGSPLSLECTVEGTSNPNLYWYRQAAGRGLQLLFYSVGIGQISSEVPQNLSASRPQDRQFILSSKKLLLSDSGFYLCAWSDRGRDTFGSGTRLTVV.